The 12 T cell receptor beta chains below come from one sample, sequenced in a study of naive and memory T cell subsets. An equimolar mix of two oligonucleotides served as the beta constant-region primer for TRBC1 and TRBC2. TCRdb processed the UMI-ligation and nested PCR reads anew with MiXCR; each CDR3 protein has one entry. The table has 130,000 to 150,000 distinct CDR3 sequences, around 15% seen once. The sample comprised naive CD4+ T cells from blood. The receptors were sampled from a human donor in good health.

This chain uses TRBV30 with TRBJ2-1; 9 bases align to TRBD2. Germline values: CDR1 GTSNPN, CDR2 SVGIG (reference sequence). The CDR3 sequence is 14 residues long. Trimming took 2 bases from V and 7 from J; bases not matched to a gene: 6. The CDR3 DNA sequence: TGTGCCTGGAGTAATCGCGGGAGGGGGAATGAGCAGTTCTTC. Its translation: CAWSNRGRGNEQFF.

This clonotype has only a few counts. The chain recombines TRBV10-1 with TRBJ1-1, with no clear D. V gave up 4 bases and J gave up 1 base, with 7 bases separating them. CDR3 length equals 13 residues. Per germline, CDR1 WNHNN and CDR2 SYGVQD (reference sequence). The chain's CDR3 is CASSVFRNTEAFF. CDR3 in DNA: TGCGCCAGCAGTGTTTTTAGGAACACTGAAGCTTTCTTT.

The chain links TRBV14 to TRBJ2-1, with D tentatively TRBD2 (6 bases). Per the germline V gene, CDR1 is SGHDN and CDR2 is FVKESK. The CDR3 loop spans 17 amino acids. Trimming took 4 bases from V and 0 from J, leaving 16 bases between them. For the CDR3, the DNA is TGTGCCAGCAGCCTACTCAATAGCGGATACTCCTACAATGAGCAGTTCTTC. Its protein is CASSLLNSGYSYNEQFF. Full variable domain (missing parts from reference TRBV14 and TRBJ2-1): EAGVTQFPSHSVIEKGQTVTLRCDPISGHDNLYWYRRVMGKEIKFLLHFVKESKQDESGMPNNRFLAERTGGTYSTLKVQPAELEDSGVYFCASSLLNSGYSYNEQFFGPGTRLTVL.

DNA of the CDR3: TGTGCCAGCAGCCAGAAGACCGGGGAGCTGTTTTTT. Translated, it gives CASSQKTGELFF. The rearrangement joins TRBV14 to TRBJ2-2; D ambiguous. The V and J ends lost 3 bases and 5 bases respectively, with 4 bases between them. The germline gives CDR1 SGHDN, CDR2 FVKESK. CDR3 size: 12 residues.

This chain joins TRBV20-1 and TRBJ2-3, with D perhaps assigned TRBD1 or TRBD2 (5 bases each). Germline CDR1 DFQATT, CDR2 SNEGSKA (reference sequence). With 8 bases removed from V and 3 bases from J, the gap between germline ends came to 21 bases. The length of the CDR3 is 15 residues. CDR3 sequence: CSSTPLGELTDTQYF. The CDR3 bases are TGCAGTTCTACGCCCCTGGGGGAGTTGACAGATACGCAGTATTTT.

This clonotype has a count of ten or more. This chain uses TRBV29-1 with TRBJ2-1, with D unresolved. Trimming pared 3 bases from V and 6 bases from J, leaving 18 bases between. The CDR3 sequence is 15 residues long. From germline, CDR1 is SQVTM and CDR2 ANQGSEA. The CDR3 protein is CSVDVGGWNGNEQFF. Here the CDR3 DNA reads TGCAGCGTTGATGTCGGTGGATGGAATGGCAATGAGCAGTTCTTC.

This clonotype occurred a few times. CDR3 protein: CSVGRFGPQHF. The CDR3 DNA reads as TGCAGCGTTGGGCGGTTCGGGCCCCAGCATTTT. The rearrangement uses TRBV29-1 and TRBJ1-5; the D is unclear. The CDR3 consists of 11 residues. Trimming stripped 4 bases from V and 9 bases from J, with 10 bases between. CDR1 is SQVTM and CDR2 is ANQGSEA in the germline V gene.

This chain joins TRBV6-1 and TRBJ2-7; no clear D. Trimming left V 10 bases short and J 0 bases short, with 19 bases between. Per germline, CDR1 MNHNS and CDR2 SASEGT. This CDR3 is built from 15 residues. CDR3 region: CATWLRHQSSYEQYF. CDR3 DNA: TGTGCCACCTGGCTGAGACATCAGAGCTCCTACGAGCAGTACTTC.

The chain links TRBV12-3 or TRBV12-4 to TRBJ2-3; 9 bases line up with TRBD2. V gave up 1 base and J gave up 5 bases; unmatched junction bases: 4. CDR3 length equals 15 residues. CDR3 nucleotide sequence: TGTGCCAGCAGTTTAGTGCTAGCGGGGATAGATACGCAGTATTTT. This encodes CASSLVLAGIDTQYF.

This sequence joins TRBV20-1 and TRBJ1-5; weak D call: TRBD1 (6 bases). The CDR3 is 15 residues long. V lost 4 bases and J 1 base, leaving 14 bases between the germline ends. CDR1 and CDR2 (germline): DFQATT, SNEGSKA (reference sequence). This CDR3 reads CSATSTGNSNQPQHF. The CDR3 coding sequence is TGCAGTGCTACCTCCACAGGGAACAGCAATCAGCCCCAGCATTTT.

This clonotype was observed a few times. The CDR3 coding sequence is TGTGCCAGCAGCTCCCGGGGGACTAGCGGGAGACACGAGCAGTTCTTC. It specifies CASSSRGTSGRHEQFF. The chain recombines TRBV7-6 with TRBJ2-1, with 14 bases fitting TRBD2. CDR3 length: 16 amino acids. The ends lost 4 bases at V and 10 bases at J; junction bases unmatched: 9. The germline gives CDR1 SGHVS, CDR2 FNYEAQ.

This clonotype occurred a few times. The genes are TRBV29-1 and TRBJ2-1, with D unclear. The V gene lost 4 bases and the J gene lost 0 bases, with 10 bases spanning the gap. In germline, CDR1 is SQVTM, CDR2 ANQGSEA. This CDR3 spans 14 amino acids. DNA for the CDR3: TGCAGCGTTGTGGCAGGTTTCTCCTACAATGAGCAGTTCTTC. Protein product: CSVVAGFSYNEQFF.